Shown below are 27 T cell receptor beta chains from a single sample sequenced in a study of T cell repertoires in ileal Crohn's disease (dated by TCRdb to the late 2010s). Preparation of the library involved the immunoSEQ multiplex PCR assay. Here the immuneACCESS table is served through TCRdb, limited to in-frame sequences with V and J called. Missing clones are a known gap in these copies; in checked studies unresolved V genes cover under half, and the rest lacks a known reason. The sample data list approximately 3,500 clones, and under 95% of these were observed just once. In total, the top ten clones hold approximately 5.3% of the sample. Sequenced input: ileal tissue. All receptors derive from an adult with Crohn's disease.

The V call is TRBV6-5, the J call TRBJ2-1, with 7 bases identical to TRBD1. The germline V gene encodes CDR1 MNHEY and CDR2 SVGAGI. Trimming removed 5 bases from V and 0 bases from J; junction bases left unmatched: 4. The CDR3 totals 15 residues. CDR3 sequence reads: CASSSRDSSYNEQFF. The CDR3 nucleotides read TGTGCCAGCAGTAGCCGGGACAGCTCCTACAATGAGCAGTTCTTC.

The chain is built from TRBV6-5 and TRBJ1-4, with D maybe TRBD1 (5 bases). CDR1 and CDR2 from the germline V gene are MNHEY and SVGAGI. This CDR3 region has 14 residues. V lost 8 bases and J lost 3, with 13 bases in between. The CDR3 DNA sequence: TGTGCCAGCCAAGTTGGGGCAGCTAATGAAAAACTGTTTTTT. Protein sequence: CASQVGAANEKLFF.

The chain carries TRBV6-6 and TRBJ2-3; TRBD2 is a possible D gene (6 bases). Germline CDR1 and CDR2: MNHNY and SVGAGI (reference sequence). Trimming shortened V by 0 bases and J by 2 bases, and 12 bases separated the two germline ends. This CDR3 contains 16 residues. CDR3 bases: TGTGCCAGCAGTTACTCAACGGGAGCTTCCACAGATACGCAGTATTTT. Amino acid sequence: CASSYSTGASTDTQYF.

V is TRBV18 and J is TRBJ1-3; TRBD1 is a possible D gene (5 bases). The CDR3 runs to 15 residues. The germline V gene encodes CDR1 KGHSH and CDR2 LQKENI. Trimming removed 3 bases from V and 0 bases from J, with 9 bases in between. CDR3 residues: CASSPDTNSGNTIYF. The CDR3 nucleotides are TGTGCCAGCTCACCGGACACGAACTCTGGAAACACCATATATTTT.

The V and J genes are TRBV5-1 and TRBJ2-1; TRBD1 aligns across 7 bases. V gave up 0 bases and J gave up 8 bases; unmatched junction bases: 8. The CDR3 is made up of 15 amino acids. CDR1 SGHRS and CDR2 YFSETQ come from the germline V gene. This CDR3 is CASSLGSGGRDEQFF. In nucleotides, the CDR3 is TGCGCCAGCAGCTTGGGTTCAGGGGGTAGGGATGAGCAGTTCTTC.

The rearrangement uses TRBV5-1 and TRBJ2-7; the D gene is possibly TRBD1 (6 bases). Looked up from germline, CDR1 is SGHRS and CDR2 is YFSETQ. V dropped 7 bases and J dropped 1 base, with 18 bases sitting between them. The CDR3 extends over 15 amino acids. DNA of the CDR3: TGCGCCAGCCCTGCAGGGGCAGGTAAATCCTACGAGCAGTACTTC. Amino acid sequence: CASPAGAGKSYEQYF.

The chain couples TRBV19 to TRBJ1-5, with D unclear. V shed 5 bases and J shed 6 bases, with 8 bases lying between them. From germline, CDR1 is LNHDA and CDR2 SQIVND (reference sequence). The CDR3 totals 12 residues. The CDR3 nucleotides read TGTGCCAGTAGTGCCCTAGGTCAGCCCCAGCATTTT. Protein sequence: CASSALGQPQHF. The full variable domain, its missing parts supplied by reference TRBV19 and TRBJ1-5, is DGGITQSPKYLFRKEGQNVTLSCEQNLNHDAMYWYRQDPGQGLRLIYYSQIVNDFQKGDIAEGYSVSREKKESFPLTVTSAQKNPTAFYLCASSALGQPQHFGDGTRLSIL.

This clone was detected once. V is TRBV29-1 and J is TRBJ1-4, with D possibly matching TRBD1 (5 bases). Germline V lookup: CDR1 SQVTM, CDR2 ANQGSEA. Trimming cost V 6 bases and J 11 bases, with 13 bases left between them. This CDR3 is built from 11 residues. The CDR3 reads CSVTQGGKLFF. The CDR3 region has the DNA TGCAGCGTGACCCAGGGAGGCAAACTGTTTTTT.

The chain carries TRBV5-1 and TRBJ2-3; 10 bases align to TRBD2. The trim removed 3 bases at V and 1 base at J, leaving 5 bases unmatched. CDR3 size: 16 residues. The germline CDR1 and CDR2 sequences are SGHRS and YFSETQ. The CDR3 nucleotides are TGCGCCAGCAGCTCCTCCGGGACTAGCGGCACAGATACGCAGTATTTT. Encoded protein: CASSSSGTSGTDTQYF.

In this sample, this clone turned up once. This rearrangement joins TRBV28 to TRBJ1-6; D gene ambiguous. There are 13 residues in the CDR3. The V gene's germline CDR1 is MDHEN and CDR2 SYDVKM. Trimming took off 3 bases at V and 7 bases at J, with 7 bases between the two ends. CDR3 sequence: CASSLSGNSPLHF. DNA for the CDR3: TGTGCCAGCAGTTTGTCTGGGAATTCACCCCTCCACTTT.

J is TRBJ2-5 and V is TRBV27; D perhaps matches TRBD2 (5 bases). This CDR3 has 13 amino acids. Germline CDR1 MNHEY, CDR2 SMNVEV (reference sequence). V lost 2 bases and J lost 9, with 13 bases in between. This CDR3 is CASSLRRGKAQYF. The CDR3 DNA is TGTGCCAGCAGTTTACGCCGGGGAAAGGCCCAGTACTTC.

CDR3 amino acids: CASSLKGANVLTF. The DNA of the CDR3 is TGTGCCAGCAGCTTGAAGGGGGCCAACGTCCTGACTTTC. This chain uses TRBV5-4 with TRBJ2-6; D ambiguous. This CDR3 region has 13 residues. V gave up 1 base and J gave up 4 bases, with 3 bases separating them. Germline V gene lookup returns CDR1 SGHNT and CDR2 YYREEE (reference sequence).

This clone was counted only a few times. The chain joins TRBV14 to TRBJ2-7; 9 positions agree with TRBD2. From germline, CDR1 is SGHDN and CDR2 FVKESK. The CDR3 covers 15 residues. J lost 5 bases, V lost 4 bases, and 9 bases had no gene match. The chain's CDR3 is CASSRGSSGNHEQYF. Here the CDR3 DNA reads TGTGCCAGCAGCCGTGGGTCTAGCGGGAACCACGAGCAGTACTTC.

CDR3 sequence: CSVVGTGDQEGEETQYF. The CDR3 region has the DNA TGCAGCGTTGTGGGGACAGGGGATCAAGAGGGTGAAGAGACCCAGTACTTC. The chain combines TRBV29-1 with TRBJ2-5, with 10 bases fitting TRBD1. Per the germline V gene, CDR1 is SQVTM and CDR2 is ANQGSEA. The V gene end was trimmed by 4 bases and the J gene end by 3 bases; junction bases not matched to a gene: 14. This CDR3 spans 17 amino acids.

The V gene is TRBV2, the J gene TRBJ1-1; D gene unclear. This CDR3 has 12 residues. Trimming removed 7 bases from V and 0 bases from J, with 6 bases in between. CDR1 and CDR2 from the germline V gene are SNHLY and FYNNEI. CDR3 residues: CASNRVNTEAFF. The CDR3 DNA reads as TGTGCCAGCAACCGAGTGAACACTGAAGCTTTCTTT. Combining the CDR3 with reference TRBV2 and TRBJ1-1 gives the whole variable domain EPEVTQTPSHQVTQMGQEVILRCVPISNHLYFYWYRQILGQKVEFLVSFYNNEISEKSEIFDDQFSVERPDGSNFTLKIRSTKLEDSAMYFCASNRVNTEAFFGQGTRLTVV.

V gene TRBV2 combines with J gene TRBJ1-2; 8 positions match TRBD1. From germline, CDR1 is SNHLY and CDR2 FYNNEI. This CDR3 region has 12 residues. With V trimmed by 7 bases and J by 5 bases, 3 bases remained unmatched. Here the CDR3 reads CASMTGDYGYTF. CDR3 bases: TGTGCCAGCATGACAGGGGATTATGGCTACACCTTC.

The V call is TRBV2, the J call TRBJ2-5; D remains unclear. Germline V gene sequence: CDR1 SNHLY, CDR2 FYNNEI. There are 12 residues in the CDR3. V shed 4 bases and J shed 4 bases, with 7 bases lying between them. CDR3 in amino acids: CASSGQVETQYF. CDR3 nucleotide sequence: TGTGCCAGCAGTGGACAAGTAGAGACCCAGTACTTC.

The gene calls are TRBV2 and TRBJ2-5, with 8 positions matching TRBD2. Germline-derived CDR1 and CDR2 are SNHLY and FYNNEI. J gave up 4 bases and V 5 bases, and 6 bases lay outside the gene matches. The CDR3 is 14 amino acids. CDR3 DNA: TGTGCCAGCAGTCCGGGAGGGCGATCAGAGACCCAGTACTTC. Its protein product is CASSPGGRSETQYF. The whole variable domain, remainder taken from reference TRBV2 and TRBJ2-5, is EPEVTQTPSHQVTQMGQEVILRCVPISNHLYFYWYRQILGQKVEFLVSFYNNEISEKSEIFDDQFSVERPDGSNFTLKIRSTKLEDSAMYFCASSPGGRSETQYFGPGTRLLVL.

This rearrangement joins TRBV7-6 to TRBJ2-7; D possibly corresponds to TRBD1 (5 bases). The CDR3 is 12 amino acids. The V gene's germline CDR1 is SGHVS and CDR2 FNYEAQ. V was trimmed by 5 bases and J by 6 bases, leaving 11 bases between them. This CDR3 reads CASSRDRGEQYF. Written as DNA, the CDR3 is TGTGCCAGCAGCCGAGACAGAGGCGAGCAGTACTTC.

This clone was counted once. The rearrangement uses TRBV5-1 and TRBJ2-6; D might be TRBD1 (6 bases). The CDR3 length is 16 residues. V dropped 7 bases and J dropped 4 bases, with 18 bases sitting between them. Germline CDR1 reads SGHRS; CDR2 reads YFSETQ. This CDR3 is CASGMPMGTGANVLTF. CDR3 nucleotides: TGCGCCAGCGGCATGCCCATGGGGACAGGGGCCAACGTCCTGACTTTC.

The chain has TRBV6-6 and TRBJ2-7, with 7 bases that match TRBD1. Per the germline V gene, CDR1 is MNHNY and CDR2 is SVGAGI (reference sequence). The V segment lost 7 bases and the J segment 6 bases; nucleotides outside the gene matches: 15. The CDR3 has 15 residues. Here the CDR3 reads CASTQGGRGSLEQYF. CDR3 DNA: TGTGCCAGCACTCAAGGGGGCAGGGGGTCCCTCGAGCAGTACTTC.

V gene TRBV23-1 combines with J gene TRBJ2-2; D is unclear. TRBV23-1 is annotated as an ORF whose role is uncertain. Trimming removed 0 bases at V and 4 bases at J, with 12 bases between. CDR3 length: 16 amino acids. CDR3 region: CASSQSGPTSTGELFF. As DNA, the CDR3 is TGCGCCAGCAGTCAATCGGGTCCTACCTCCACCGGGGAGCTGTTTTTT.

The CDR3 nucleotides read TGTGCCAGCAGTGAAAAAGTATGGGGGGGTCCCCTCAGCACTGAAGCTTTCTTT. Protein sequence: CASSEKVWGGPLSTEAFF. This chain connects TRBV6-1 to TRBJ1-1; tentatively, D is TRBD1 (5 bases). V was clipped by 2 bases and J by 4 bases, with 23 bases between them. The CDR3 is made up of 18 amino acids. The germline CDR1 and CDR2 sequences are MNHNS and SASEGT.

This sequence joins TRBV14 and TRBJ2-6, with D perhaps given as TRBD1 or TRBD2 (5 bases each). The CDR3 runs 14 residues. Germline loops: CDR1 SGHDN, CDR2 FVKESK. Trimming took 3 bases from V and 2 from J, leaving 5 bases between them. DNA for the CDR3: TGTGCCAGCAGCCAGGGACCTGGGGCCAACGTCCTGACTTTC. It translates to CASSQGPGANVLTF.

The chain uses TRBV5-1 and TRBJ2-5; 8 nucleotides align to TRBD1. V shed 4 bases and J 1 base; nucleotides not matched to a gene: 3. Germline assignment: CDR1 SGHRS and CDR2 YFSETQ. This CDR3 region has 14 residues. CDR3 nucleotides: TGCGCCAGCAGCCCGACAGGGGCCCAAGAGACCCAGTACTTC. It translates to CASSPTGAQETQYF.

The chain carries TRBV19 and TRBJ2-5; unclear D gene. Germline values: CDR1 LNHDA, CDR2 SQIVND (reference sequence). The CDR3 loop spans 13 amino acids. Trimming stripped 1 base from V and 2 bases from J, with 5 bases between. The CDR3 protein is CASSIGLQETQYF. In nucleotides, the CDR3 is TGTGCCAGTAGTATAGGACTGCAAGAGACCCAGTACTTC.

The V and J genes are TRBV5-4 and TRBJ1-3, with 7 bases aligning to TRBD1. CDR1 is SGHNT, CDR2 YYREEE, per germline (reference sequence). Germline trimming cut 2 bases from V and 0 bases from J; bases unmatched to any gene: 8. The CDR3 has 17 amino acids. CDR3 sequence reads: CASSFVQGRPSGNTIYF. CDR3 nucleotides: TGTGCCAGCAGCTTCGTACAGGGGAGGCCCTCTGGAAACACCATATATTTT.